One and the same sample provided the 21 T cell receptor beta chains below, sequenced in a study of identical twins. TCRdb recomputed calls from the 5' RACE reads with MiXCR, one row per CDR3 protein. The profile shows 270,000 or so distinct CDR3 sequences, around 8.8% of them singletons. These data also formed part of another study, on yellow fever vaccine responses in identical twins.

Sequencing was done on a sample of CD8+ T cells sorted from blood. All receptors derive from a woman under 30 in good health.

This rearrangement joins TRBV6-5 to TRBJ2-5; 11 nucleotides align to TRBD2. Germline V lookup: CDR1 MNHEY, CDR2 SVGAGI. With V trimmed by 4 bases and J by 5 bases, 6 bases remained unmatched. The CDR3 has 15 amino acids. The CDR3 nucleotides are TGTGCCAGCAGTTTAGCGGGGGGGCCCGCCGAGACCCAGTACTTC. The encoded protein is CASSLAGGPAETQYF.

This clonotype showed up many times. The J gene is TRBJ1-5, the V gene TRBV3-1; 9 nucleotides align to TRBD1. J was trimmed by 5 bases and V by 3 bases; bases with no gene match: 5. Germline V gene lookup returns CDR1 LGHDT and CDR2 YNNKEL (reference sequence). The CDR3 runs 15 residues. The CDR3 coding sequence is TGTGCCAGCAGCCAGTCCACAGGGGGCGATCAGCCCCAGCATTTT. Protein sequence: CASSQSTGGDQPQHF.

This clonotype was observed many times. The chain links TRBV27 to TRBJ2-1; 7 nucleotides align to TRBD2. The J segment lost 8 bases and the V segment lost 5 bases, leaving 9 bases of the junction unmatched. CDR3 length equals 14 residues. Germline CDR1 reads MNHEY; CDR2 reads SMNVEV (reference sequence). This CDR3 reads CASSPRAGLDEQFF. As DNA, the CDR3 is TGTGCCAGCAGTCCCCGAGCGGGACTGGATGAGCAGTTCTTC.

The rearrangement uses TRBV5-8 and TRBJ2-7, with D maybe TRBD2 (5 bases). CDR1 and CDR2 from the germline V gene are SGHTS and YDEGEE. The CDR3 runs 15 residues. Trimming removed 4 bases at V and 2 bases at J, with 16 bases between. The CDR3 here is CASSPLGSPPYEQYF. The CDR3 nucleotides read TGTGCCAGCAGCCCCTTAGGGAGTCCCCCCTACGAGCAGTACTTC.

Many counts were recorded for this clonotype. V gene TRBV5-1 combines with J gene TRBJ1-2, with no clear D. The V and J ends lost 0 bases and 4 bases respectively, with 10 bases between them. Germline assignment: CDR1 SGHRS and CDR2 YFSETQ. The CDR3 loop spans 14 amino acids. The CDR3, as DNA: TGCGCCAGCAGCTTGGGGACGGGGAGCTATGGCTACACCTTC. As protein: CASSLGTGSYGYTF.

This clonotype was picked up many times. V usage is TRBV28 and J usage is TRBJ2-1; 9 nucleotides match TRBD2. V lost 3 bases to trimming and J lost 7 bases; unmatched junction nucleotides: 16. Germline CDR1 reads MDHEN; CDR2 reads SYDVKM. There are 18 residues in the CDR3. The CDR3 nucleotides are TGTGCCAGCAGTTTGGGGAGTTGGCGGGGGGGCTATAGTAATGAGCAGTTCTTC. This translates into CASSLGSWRGGYSNEQFF.

This chain connects TRBV7-9 to TRBJ2-5, with no clear D. The CDR3 consists of 12 residues. V shed 4 bases and J shed 5 bases, with 8 bases lying between them. Germline-derived CDR1 and CDR2 are SEHNR and FQNEAQ (reference sequence). CDR3 residues: CASSSFWETQYF. Here the CDR3 DNA reads TGTGCCAGCAGCTCTTTTTGGGAGACCCAGTACTTC.

This clonotype has just a few counts. This chain connects TRBV27 to TRBJ2-7; TRBD2 is a possible D gene (5 bases). The germline V gene has CDR1 MNHEY and CDR2 SMNVEV (reference sequence). V shed 9 bases and J shed 3 bases, with 15 bases lying between them. The CDR3 sequence is 13 residues long. The CDR3 here is CASSERGIYEQYF. CDR3 nucleotides: TGTGCCAGTTCCGAACGGGGTATCTACGAGCAGTACTTC.

This clonotype showed up just a few times. The rearrangement links TRBV28 to TRBJ2-5; 9 nucleotides align to TRBD2. Germline V lookup: CDR1 MDHEN, CDR2 SYDVKM. Trimming cost V 5 bases and J 1 base; bases outside gene matches: 14. There are 18 residues in the CDR3. DNA for the CDR3: TGTGCCAGCAGTCCTAGGGGGCTTCGCGGGAGGGCCCAAGAGACCCAGTACTTC. This sequence encodes CASSPRGLRGRAQETQYF.

This clonotype showed up many times. The chain links TRBV29-1 to TRBJ2-7, with D uncertain. CDR3 length: 11 residues. Germline V gene sequence: CDR1 SQVTM, CDR2 ANQGSEA. Trimming took off 7 bases at V and 4 bases at J, with 11 bases between the two ends. CDR3 in amino acids: CSAILDYEQYF. As DNA, the CDR3 is TGCAGCGCTATACTGGATTACGAGCAGTACTTC.

Ten or more counts support this clonotype. V usage is TRBV18 and J usage is TRBJ2-5, with no clear D. Looked up from germline, CDR1 is KGHSH and CDR2 is LQKENI. Trimming pared 3 bases from V and 6 bases from J, leaving 8 bases between. CDR3 length: 12 residues. DNA of the CDR3: TGTGCCAGCTCACCCGGCCAGAAGACCCAGTACTTC. Encoded protein: CASSPGQKTQYF.

This chain connects TRBV6-5 to TRBJ1-2; tentative D call: TRBD1 (6 bases). Trimming left V 2 bases short and J 3 bases short, with 13 bases between. CDR3 length equals 15 residues. Germline V CDR1 and CDR2: MNHEY, SVGAGI. Here the CDR3 DNA reads TGTGCCAGCAGTTACGCAGCAGGGGAGGACTATGGCTACACCTTC. This gives the protein CASSYAAGEDYGYTF.

The chain is built from TRBV24-1 and TRBJ2-1; 9 bases fit TRBD2. The CDR3 spans 15 residues. Germline V gene sequence: CDR1 KGHDR, CDR2 SFDVKD. V was clipped by 4 bases and J by 12 bases; unmatched bases: 12. The CDR3 sequence is CATSDTLAGPWGQFF. CDR3 in DNA: TGTGCCACCAGTGACACGCTAGCGGGGCCTTGGGGGCAGTTCTTC.

This clonotype has a handful of counts. The chain couples TRBV9 to TRBJ2-7; D gene uncertain. Trimming shortened V by 0 bases and J by 0 bases, and 7 bases separated the two germline ends. The CDR3 has 14 amino acids. Germline-derived CDR1 and CDR2 are SGDLS and YYNGEE. The CDR3 region is CASSVVSSSYEQYF. CDR3 in DNA: TGTGCCAGCAGCGTAGTGTCTAGCTCCTACGAGCAGTACTTC.

The chain combines TRBV27 with TRBJ2-7; perhaps TRBD2 as D (6 bases). The CDR3 totals 16 residues. CDR1 and CDR2 from the germline V gene are MNHEY and SMNVEV (reference sequence). The V end was cut by 5 bases, the J end by 0 bases, with 17 bases between. The CDR3 protein is CASSPFRQRVSYEQYF. CDR3 nucleotides: TGTGCCAGCAGTCCGTTCAGACAGCGGGTCTCCTACGAGCAGTACTTC.

This clonotype was detected a few times. The V gene is TRBV6-2 or TRBV6-3, the J gene TRBJ2-1; D may be TRBD2 (5 bases). The V gene lost 6 bases and the J gene lost 2 bases, with 20 bases spanning the gap. This CDR3 has 17 residues. CDR1 and CDR2 from the germline V gene are MNHEY and SVGEGT. The CDR3 DNA is TGTGCCAGCAGAGGGATTAGCGACCCCCAGACCTACAATGAGCAGTTCTTC. Its protein is CASRGISDPQTYNEQFF.

This clonotype has just a few counts. The chain joins TRBV4-3 to TRBJ1-1, with D possibly TRBD1 on 5 matching bases. Trimming pared 0 bases from V and 4 bases from J, leaving 12 bases between. Germline V CDR1 and CDR2: LGHNA, YSLEER. There are 15 residues in the CDR3. Here the CDR3 DNA reads TGCGCCAGCAGCCAAGATCAGGGTTTGGGCACTGAAGCTTTCTTT. Translated: CASSQDQGLGTEAFF.

Notes on this clonotype: One end of the junction varies from germline; a read error may be responsible. This chain links TRBV20-1 with TRBJ2-5; D might be TRBD1 (5 bases). Germline V CDR1 and CDR2: DFQATT, SNEGSKA (reference sequence). The CDR3 spans 17 residues. CDR3 region: CSAPPLGRAEIQESQYF. CDR3 sequence (DNA): TGCAGTGCTCCACCCCTCGGCAGGGCCGAGATCCAAGAGAGCCAGTACTTC.

V is TRBV21-1 and J is TRBJ2-5; the table's TRBD2 call for D was not verified on the DNA. TRBV21-1 has pseudogene status. This CDR3 spans 17 amino acids. The CDR3: CASSKGLASGSQETQYF. CDR3 bases: TGTGCCAGCAGCAAAGGCCTGGCTAGCGGATCTCAAGAGACCCAGTACTTC.

J is TRBJ2-1 and V is TRBV19; perhaps TRBD1 as D (5 bases). V was shortened by 4 bases and J by 6 bases, with 22 bases between the two germline ends. This CDR3 contains 17 residues. Germline-derived CDR1 and CDR2 are LNHDA and SQIVND (reference sequence). Written as DNA, the CDR3 is TGTGCCAGTAGTAAAAGTGTGTGGGGCCCGGGCGGCAATGAGCAGTTCTTC. Amino acid sequence: CASSKSVWGPGGNEQFF.

A single count supports this clonotype. The chain has TRBV20-1 and TRBJ2-1, with D possibly TRBD2 on 7 matching bases. CDR1 is DFQATT and CDR2 is SNEGSKA in the germline V gene (reference sequence). The CDR3 contains 14 residues. V lost 8 bases and J lost 3, with 17 bases in between. CDR3 nucleotides: TGCAGTAACCGCCGGGGGGCAGACTACAATGAGCAGTTCTTC. Its protein is CSNRRGADYNEQFF.